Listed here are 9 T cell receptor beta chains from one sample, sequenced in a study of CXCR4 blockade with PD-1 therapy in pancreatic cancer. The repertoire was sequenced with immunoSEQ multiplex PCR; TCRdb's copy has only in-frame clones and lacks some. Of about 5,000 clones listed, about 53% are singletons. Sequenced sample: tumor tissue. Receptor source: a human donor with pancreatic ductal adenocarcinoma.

CDR3 in DNA: TGTGCCAGCAGTCTGATCGGGGGGTATACGCAGTATTTT. Translating gives CASSLIGGYTQYF. V is TRBV14 and J is TRBJ2-3; 7 bases match TRBD2. There are 13 residues in the CDR3. Trimming removed 6 bases from V and 7 bases from J; junction bases left unmatched: 7. The germline V gene has CDR1 SGHDN and CDR2 FVKESK.

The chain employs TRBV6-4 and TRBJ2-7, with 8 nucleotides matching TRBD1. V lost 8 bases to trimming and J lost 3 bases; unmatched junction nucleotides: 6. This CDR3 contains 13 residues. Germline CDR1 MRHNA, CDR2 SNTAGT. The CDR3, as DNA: TGTGCCAGCGGACTGGGACAGGTCTACGAGCAGTACTTC. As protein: CASGLGQVYEQYF.

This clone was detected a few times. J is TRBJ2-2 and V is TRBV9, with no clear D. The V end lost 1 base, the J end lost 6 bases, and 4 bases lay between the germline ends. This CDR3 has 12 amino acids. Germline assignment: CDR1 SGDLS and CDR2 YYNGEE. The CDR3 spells CASSVLSGELFF. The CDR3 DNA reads TGTGCCAGCAGCGTATTGTCCGGGGAGCTGTTTTTT.

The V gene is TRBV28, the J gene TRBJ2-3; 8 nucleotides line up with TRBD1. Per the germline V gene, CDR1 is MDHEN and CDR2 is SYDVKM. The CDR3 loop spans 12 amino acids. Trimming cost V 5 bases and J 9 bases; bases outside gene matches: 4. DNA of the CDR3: TGTGCCAGCAGTCGGACAGGGCCGACGCAGTATTTT. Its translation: CASSRTGPTQYF.

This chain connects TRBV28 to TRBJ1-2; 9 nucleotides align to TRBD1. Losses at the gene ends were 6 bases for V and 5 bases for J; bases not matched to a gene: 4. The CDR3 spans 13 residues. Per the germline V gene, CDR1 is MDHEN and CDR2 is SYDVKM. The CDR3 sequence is CASRSGTGYGYTF. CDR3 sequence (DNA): TGTGCCAGCAGGTCCGGGACAGGGTATGGCTACACCTTC.

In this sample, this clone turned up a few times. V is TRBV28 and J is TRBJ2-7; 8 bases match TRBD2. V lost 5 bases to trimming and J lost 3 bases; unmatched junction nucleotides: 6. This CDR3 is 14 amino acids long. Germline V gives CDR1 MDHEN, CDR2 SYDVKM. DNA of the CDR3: TGTGCCAGCAGTACTGGACTAGCTGGCTACGAGCAGTACTTC. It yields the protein CASSTGLAGYEQYF.

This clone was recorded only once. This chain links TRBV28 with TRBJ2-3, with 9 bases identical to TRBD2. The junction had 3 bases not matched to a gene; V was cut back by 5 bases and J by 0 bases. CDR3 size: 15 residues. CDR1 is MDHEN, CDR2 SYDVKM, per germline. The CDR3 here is CASSDSGGSTDTQYF. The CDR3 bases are TGTGCCAGCAGTGATAGCGGGGGAAGCACAGATACGCAGTATTTT.

As DNA, the CDR3 is TGTGCCAGTAGTATAGGGAGTAGCGGGAGAAGGTACAATGAGCAGTTCTTC. It yields the protein CASSIGSSGRRYNEQFF. The chain employs TRBV19 and TRBJ2-1; 9 bases map to TRBD2. This CDR3 region has 17 residues. The J segment lost 4 bases and the V segment lost 1 base, leaving 8 bases of the junction unmatched. Germline CDR1 is LNHDA and CDR2 is SQIVND (reference sequence).

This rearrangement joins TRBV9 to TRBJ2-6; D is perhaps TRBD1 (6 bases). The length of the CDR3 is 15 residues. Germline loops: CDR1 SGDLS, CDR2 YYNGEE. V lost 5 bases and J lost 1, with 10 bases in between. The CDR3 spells CASSVQGSGANVLTF. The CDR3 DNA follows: TGTGCCAGCAGTGTTCAGGGGTCTGGGGCCAACGTCCTGACTTTC.